The source of this T cell receptor beta chain is a study of T cell changes during pregnancy in multiple sclerosis. This CDR3 is 12 amino acids long. The germline V and J ends were trimmed by 5 bases and 10 bases, with 14 bases remaining between them. Germline values: CDR1 SGHAT, CDR2 FQNNGV. Profiling relied on immunoSEQ multiplex PCR, and the TCRdb table lists in-frame clones only, not all of them. The table lists roughly 47,000 clones, about 88% of them singletons. This sequence originates from a female donor with multiple sclerosis, enrolled in a pregnancy study. V gene TRBV11-2 combines with J gene TRBJ1-1; D perhaps matches TRBD1 (6 bases). The sample consisted of CD4+ T cells from peripheral blood mononuclear cells, taken after pregnancy. CDR3 nucleotides: TGTGCCAGCAGCCCAGAAGGACAGATAGCTTTCTTT. It is translated as CASSPEGQIAFF.